Listed here are 17 T cell receptor beta chains from one sample, sequenced in a study of T cell repertoires in cytomegalovirus infection. Each CDR3 protein is one row after TCRdb ran MiXCR on the reads. The repertoire includes 230,000 or so distinct CDR3 sequences, 17% of them detected once, and around half sits in the top ten. Sequenced sample: CD8+ T cells from PBMCs. These receptors were taken from a human donor in good health (CMV status not recorded). Some clones in this sample may be carry-over from other donors' samples.

This chain joins TRBV10-3 and TRBJ2-7; D unclear. CDR1 ENHRY and CDR2 SYGVKD come from the germline V gene. The CDR3 runs to 14 residues. The V and J ends lost 1 base and 3 bases respectively, with 10 bases between them. CDR3 DNA: TGTGCCATCAGTGAGTTAAGTTCGGGCTACGAGCAGTACTTC. It is translated as CAISELSSGYEQYF.

This clonotype was observed many times. The chain recombines TRBV12-3 or TRBV12-4 with TRBJ1-5; D not resolved. This CDR3 has 15 amino acids. Trimming cost V 4 bases and J 5 bases, with 15 bases left between them. The CDR3 DNA is TGTGCCAGCAGTTACGAGACCGCGGGTCATCAGCCCCAGCATTTT. It translates to CASSYETAGHQPQHF.

The genes are TRBV4-1 and TRBJ1-2; tentatively, D is TRBD1 (6 bases). The V end was cut by 0 bases, the J end by 8 bases, with 10 bases between. The CDR3 is made up of 13 amino acids. The germline gives CDR1 MGHRA, CDR2 YSYEKL. The CDR3 DNA reads as TGCGCCAGCAGCCAAGAAAAGGGGGGCGGCTACACCTTC. This encodes CASSQEKGGGYTF.

This clonotype was seen repeatedly, ten times or more. The V gene is TRBV7-6, the J gene TRBJ2-7; 9 nucleotides line up with TRBD1. There are 14 residues in the CDR3. J lost 4 bases, V lost 1 base, and 2 bases had no gene match. Germline-derived CDR1 and CDR2 are SGHVS and FNYEAQ. The CDR3 sequence: CASSLDRGLYEQYF. As DNA, the CDR3 is TGTGCCAGCAGCTTAGACAGGGGGCTGTACGAGCAGTACTTC.

This clonotype was recorded many times. The chain uses TRBV7-8 and TRBJ2-2; TRBD2 matches at 9 bases. The CDR3 length is 16 residues. Germline trimming cut 1 base from V and 5 bases from J; bases unmatched to any gene: 5. Germline CDR1 and CDR2: SGHVS and FQNEAQ. CDR3: CASSLVAGVGTGELFF. CDR3 bases: TGTGCCAGCAGCTTAGTAGCGGGGGTTGGAACCGGGGAGCTGTTTTTT.

The chain recombines TRBV4-3 with TRBJ1-1; TRBD1 matches 7 bases. The CDR3 spans 16 residues. In germline, CDR1 is LGHNA, CDR2 YSLEER. The trim removed 0 bases at V and 0 bases at J, leaving 4 bases unmatched. DNA for the CDR3: TGCGCCAGCAGCCAAGATGACAGGGCTGTGAACACTGAAGCTTTCTTT. It specifies CASSQDDRAVNTEAFF.

The rearrangement links TRBV29-1 to TRBJ2-7; D tentatively fits TRBD1 or TRBD2 (5 bases each). Deletions cut 6 bases from V and 3 bases from J, with 15 bases between. This CDR3 region has 13 residues. Germline V gene sequence: CDR1 SQVTM, CDR2 ANQGSEA. The CDR3 DNA is TGCAGCGTAAGGGACGGTCGTGACTACGAGCAGTACTTC. It is translated as CSVRDGRDYEQYF.

V gene TRBV9 combines with J gene TRBJ2-3; no clear D gene. The germline V gene encodes CDR1 SGDLS and CDR2 YYNGEE. The V gene lost 5 bases and the J gene lost 3 bases, with 13 bases spanning the gap. This CDR3 spans 14 amino acids. CDR3 region: CASRQNIRTDTQYF. The CDR3 DNA reads TGTGCCAGCAGACAAAACATCCGGACAGATACGCAGTATTTT.

This clonotype showed up just a few times. The chain has TRBV14 and TRBJ2-7, with D perhaps TRBD2 (6 bases). Trimming shortened V by 2 bases and J by 3 bases, and 17 bases separated the two germline ends. The CDR3 length is 16 residues. Germline V lookup: CDR1 SGHDN, CDR2 FVKESK. CDR3 in amino acids: CASSQTGAGRDYEQYF. CDR3 bases: TGTGCCAGCAGCCAAACCGGAGCGGGCAGGGACTACGAGCAGTACTTC.

V and J are TRBV18 and TRBJ1-1; D is possibly TRBD1 (5 bases). Trimming took 2 bases from V and 4 from J, leaving 14 bases between them. The CDR3 runs to 15 residues. The germline V gene encodes CDR1 KGHSH and CDR2 LQKENI. The CDR3 region is CASSPFERDVTEAFF. The CDR3 DNA follows: TGTGCCAGCTCACCATTTGAAAGGGACGTCACTGAAGCTTTCTTT.

V and J are TRBV23-1 and TRBJ2-1; 9 bases agree with TRBD1. TRBV23-1 is recorded as an ORF, its role being uncertain. Unmatched junction bases numbered 8, after V lost 2 bases and J lost 3 bases. CDR3 size: 17 residues. The CDR3 region is CASSQKQGAIIYNEQFF. The CDR3 nucleotides read TGCGCCAGCAGTCAAAAACAGGGGGCTATTATCTACAATGAGCAGTTCTTC.

This clonotype turned up a few times. The genes are TRBV5-1 and TRBJ2-5; TRBD2 is a possible D gene (7 bases). Germline V CDR1 and CDR2: SGHRS, YFSETQ. The CDR3 spans 13 residues. The V gene lost 5 bases and the J gene lost 1 base, with 9 bases spanning the gap. The CDR3 coding sequence is TGCGCCAGCAGAAGGGGGGGCCAAGAGACCCAGTACTTC. Its translation: CASRRGGQETQYF.

This clonotype occurred many times. This rearrangement joins TRBV7-6 to TRBJ1-6; D unresolved. CDR3 size: 15 residues. Between the trimmed V and J ends, which lost 4 bases and 10 bases, there was a span of 17 bases. Germline-derived CDR1 and CDR2 are SGHVS and FNYEAQ. CDR3 sequence reads: CASSSDAGRVSPLHF. CDR3 coding DNA: TGTGCCAGCAGCTCGGATGCAGGACGGGTATCACCCCTCCACTTT.

This clonotype was recorded a few times. The chain couples TRBV6-5 to TRBJ2-2, with D unclear. The V and J ends lost 5 bases and 4 bases respectively, with 17 bases between them. Germline V CDR1 and CDR2: MNHEY, SVGAGI. CDR3 length: 16 amino acids. In nucleotides, the CDR3 is TGTGCCAGCAGTCGAAACCCCCGGACCCGCACCGGGGAGCTGTTTTTT. It is translated as CASSRNPRTRTGELFF.

This clonotype was observed many times. This rearrangement joins TRBV7-9 to TRBJ1-2; 7 bases fit TRBD1. Germline values: CDR1 SEHNR, CDR2 FQNEAQ (reference sequence). The CDR3 covers 15 residues. V trimming: 3 bases; J trimming: 4 bases; junction bases outside the gene matches: 8. CDR3 nucleotides: TGTGCCAGCAGCTTTACGAGCAGGGGGGTCTATGGCTACACCTTC. Translating it yields CASSFTSRGVYGYTF.

In regard to this clonotype: A much larger clone differs from this one at a single base, so this may be a read error. The gene calls are TRBV11-2 and TRBJ2-1; D is unclear. Germline loops: CDR1 SGHAT, CDR2 FQNNGV. This CDR3 contains 12 residues. The CDR3 nucleotides read TGTGCCTGCAGCTTAAGGTACAATGAGCAGTTCTTC. It encodes CACSLRYNEQFF.

This clonotype was recorded many times. This rearrangement joins TRBV7-8 to TRBJ1-2; weak D call: TRBD1 (5 bases). The CDR3 runs to 14 residues. V was pared by 4 bases and J by 4 bases, with 13 bases between. CDR1 and CDR2 from the germline V gene are SGHVS and FQNEAQ. The CDR3 DNA is TGTGCCAGCAGCTGGGGGGGGAAGCCCTATGGCTACACCTTC. Translating gives CASSWGGKPYGYTF.